The rows below give T cell receptor beta chains drawn from one sample of a study of cytomegalovirus exposure and HLA in healthy donors. Repertoires were generated with immunoSEQ multiplex PCR, while TCRdb's copy carries only in-frame clones and drops some. Of around 150,000 clones in the sample, 71% are singletons; the top ten hold around 2.8%. Sequencing input: PBMCs. These receptors all stem from a woman in her 30s in good health and CMV-seronegative. CDR3s include the opening cysteine and the closing phenylalanine or tryptophan. A D gene is named only where the DNA matches it firmly. Some rows mark clone size as missing; the rest say once, few, many or name a class of expanded clone.

J gene	clone size	V gene	D gene	CDR3 protein	CDR3 DNA
TRBJ2-7	.	TRBV28	TRBD1	CASSPWDSSYEQYF	TGTGCCAGCAGTCCTTGGGACAGCTCCTACGAGCAGTACTTC
TRBJ2-7	once	TRBV9	.	CASSAGVEQYF	TGTGCCAGCAGCGCAGGGGTAGAGCAGTACTTC
TRBJ1-5	.	TRBV15	.	CATKEFRVDQPQHF	TGTGCCACCAAAGAGTTTCGCGTTGATCAGCCCCAGCATTTT
TRBJ1-2	.	TRBV7-8	TRBD1	CASSTGQGVRNYGYTF	TGTGCCAGCAGCACAGGACAGGGAGTTCGTAACTATGGCTACACCTTC
TRBJ1-4	.	TRBV4-3	TRBD1	CASSQFPGTATNEKLFF	TGCGCCAGCAGCCAATTTCCCGGGACAGCAACTAATGAAAAACTGTTTTTT
TRBJ2-1	.	TRBV7-9	.	CASSHLRTPRREQFF	TGTGCCAGCAGCCACCTGAGGACTCCCCGGCGGGAGCAGTTCTTC
TRBJ2-1	.	TRBV19	TRBD2	CASRGLAGNTYNEQFF	TGTGCCAGTAGGGGACTAGCGGGAAATACCTACAATGAGCAGTTCTTC
TRBJ1-2	.	TRBV4-3	.	CASSQDRYRGYGYTF	TGCGCCAGCAGCCAAGATCGCTACCGCGGCTATGGCTACACCTTC
TRBJ1-6	once	TRBV2	.	CASSRIFGGNSPLHF	TGTGCCAGCAGCCGAATCTTCGGCGGGAATTCACCCCTCCACTTT
TRBJ2-1	.	TRBV19	.	CASKRGLSYNEQFF	TGTGCCAGTAAGAGGGGACTCTCCTACAATGAGCAGTTCTTC
TRBJ2-7	.	TRBV7-8	.	CASSLPEGGATSYEQYF	TGTGCCAGCAGCTTACCCGAGGGGGGGGCCACGAGCTACGAGCAGTACTTC
TRBJ1-1	.	TRBV5-6	.	CASSKTPPPNFSEAFF	TGTGCCAGCAGCAAGACACCCCCCCCCAATTTCTCCGAAGCTTTCTTT
TRBJ1-3	.	TRBV12-5	TRBD1	CASGRQGANGNTIYF	TGTGCTAGTGGAAGACAGGGGGCAAACGGAAACACCATATATTTT
TRBJ2-1	few	TRBV28	.	CASSSYAGSSYNEQFF	TGTGCCAGCAGTTCGTACGCCGGGAGCTCCTACAATGAGCAGTTCTTC
TRBJ2-6	.	TRBV7-3	.	CASSSSGVGANVLTF	TGTGCCAGCAGCTCCTCAGGGGTTGGGGCCAACGTCCTGACTTTC
TRBJ2-4	.	TRBV5-4	TRBD2	CASSQGGLAVAKNIQYF	TGTGCCAGCAGCCAGGGAGGACTAGCGGTAGCCAAAAACATTCAGTACTTC
TRBJ2-1	.	TRBV5-1	TRBD1	CASSLDRGYDEQFF	TGCGCCAGCAGCTTGGACAGGGGTTACGATGAGCAGTTCTTC
TRBJ1-4	.	TRBV19	TRBD1	CASSASGQGIEKLFF	TGTGCCAGTAGTGCCTCGGGACAGGGGATTGAAAAACTGTTTTTT
TRBJ2-3	.	TRBV27	TRBD2	CASSSGLAGWDTQYF	TGTGCCAGCAGTTCGGGACTAGCGGGGTGGGATACGCAGTATTTT
TRBJ2-1	.	TRBV4-1	.	CASSVPQLRLSYNEQFF	TGCGCCAGCAGCGTCCCTCAGCTGCGACTCTCCTACAATGAGCAGTTCTTC
TRBJ1-1	.	TRBV7-2	.	CASSLAQAREAFF	TGTGCCAGCAGCTTAGCGCAGGCTCGAGAAGCTTTCTTT
TRBJ2-5	.	TRBV7-9	.	CASSSLDGFEETQYF	TGTGCCAGCAGCTCCCTAGACGGATTTGAAGAGACCCAGTACTTC
TRBJ1-1	.	TRBV10-3	.	CAIRAYGGQEVFF	TGTGCCATCAGGGCCTACGGGGGGCAGGAAGTTTTCTTT
TRBJ1-2	.	TRBV28	.	CASSFGQNYGYTF	TGTGCCAGCAGTTTTGGACAGAACTATGGCTACACCTTC
TRBJ2-2	.	TRBV7-9	TRBD2	CASGRAGELFF	TGTGCTAGCGGGAGGGCCGGGGAGCTGTTTTTT
TRBJ2-2	.	TRBV10-2	.	CASSEVLGELFF	TGCGCCAGCAGTGAGGTTCTCGGGGAGCTGTTTTTT
TRBJ2-7	few	TRBV7-6	.	CASSPSPARRREREQYF	TGTGCCAGCAGCCCCTCCCCGGCGAGGCGTCGAGAGCGCGAGCAGTACTTC
TRBJ2-2	.	TRBV6-1	.	CASSELRGITGELFF	TGTGCCAGCAGTGAATTAAGGGGGATTACCGGGGAGCTGTTTTTT
TRBJ2-1	once	TRBV27	TRBD2	CASVGEREGPHEQFF	TGTGCCAGCGTTGGCGAGCGGGAGGGCCCGCATGAGCAGTTCTTC